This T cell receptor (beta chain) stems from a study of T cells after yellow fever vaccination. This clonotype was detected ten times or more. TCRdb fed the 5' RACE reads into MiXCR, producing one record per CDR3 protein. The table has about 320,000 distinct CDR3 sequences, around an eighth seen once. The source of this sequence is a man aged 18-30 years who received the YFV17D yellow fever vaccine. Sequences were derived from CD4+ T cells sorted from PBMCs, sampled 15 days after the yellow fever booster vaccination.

The CDR3 is CASSQEGVPEAFF. The CDR3, as DNA: TGTGCCAGCAGCCAAGAAGGGGTTCCTGAAGCTTTCTTT. This chain joins TRBV3-1 and TRBJ1-1; D possibly corresponds to TRBD1 (5 bases). The CDR3 is 13 amino acids. Germline V gene sequence: CDR1 LGHDT, CDR2 YNNKEL (reference sequence). V was shortened by 0 bases and J by 6 bases, with 8 bases between the two germline ends.